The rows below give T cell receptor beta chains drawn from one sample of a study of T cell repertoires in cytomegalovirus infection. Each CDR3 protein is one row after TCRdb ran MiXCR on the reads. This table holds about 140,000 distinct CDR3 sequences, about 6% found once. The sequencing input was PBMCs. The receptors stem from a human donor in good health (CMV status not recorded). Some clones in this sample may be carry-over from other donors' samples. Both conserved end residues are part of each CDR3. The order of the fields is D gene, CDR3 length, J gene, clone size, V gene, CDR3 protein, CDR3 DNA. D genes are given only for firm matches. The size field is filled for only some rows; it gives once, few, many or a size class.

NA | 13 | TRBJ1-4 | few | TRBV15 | CATRTGTNEKLFF | TGTGCCACCCGAACAGGGACTAATGAAAAACTGTTTTTT
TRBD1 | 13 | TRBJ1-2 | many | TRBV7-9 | CASTGTANYGYTF | TGTGCCAGCACCGGGACAGCGAACTATGGCTACACCTTC
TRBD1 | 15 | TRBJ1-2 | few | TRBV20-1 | CSARAAGTGKDGYTF | TGCAGTGCTAGGGCGGCGGGGACAGGGAAGGATGGCTACACCTTC
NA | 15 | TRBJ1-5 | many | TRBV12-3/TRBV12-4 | CASSLAQGSNQPQHF | TGTGCCAGCAGTTTAGCGCAGGGTAGCAATCAGCCCCAGCATTTT
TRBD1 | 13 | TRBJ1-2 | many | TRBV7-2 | CASSPRGQLGYTF | TGTGCCAGCAGCCCCCGGGGACAGCTTGGCTACACCTTC
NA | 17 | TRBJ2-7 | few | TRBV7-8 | CASSLGGARPILYEQYF | TGTGCCAGCAGCTTAGGCGGTGCCCGACCAATTCTCTACGAGCAGTACTTC
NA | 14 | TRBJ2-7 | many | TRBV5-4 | CASSGPQARNEQYF | TGTGCCAGCAGCGGACCCCAGGCTAGGAACGAGCAGTACTTC
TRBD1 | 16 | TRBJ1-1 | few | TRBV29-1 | CSVEGRRGQGNTEAFF | TGCAGCGTTGAAGGTCGGAGGGGGCAGGGGAACACTGAAGCTTTCTTT
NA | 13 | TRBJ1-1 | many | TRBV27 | CASGWGMGTEAFF | TGTGCCAGCGGTTGGGGGATGGGGACTGAAGCTTTCTTT
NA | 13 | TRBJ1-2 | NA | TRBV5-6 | CASSLVGTYGYTF | TGTGCCAGCAGCTTGGTGGGGACCTATGGCTACACCTTC
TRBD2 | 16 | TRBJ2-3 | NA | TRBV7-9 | CASSGIAGASTDTQYF | TGTGCCAGCAGCGGGATAGCGGGGGCCAGCACAGATACGCAGTATTTT
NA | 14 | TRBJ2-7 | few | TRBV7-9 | CASSSGGSSYEQYF | TGTGCCAGCAGCTCCGGGGGAAGCTCCTACGAGCAGTACTTC
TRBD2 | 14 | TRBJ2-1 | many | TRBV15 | CATQPAGGYNEQFF | TGTGCCACCCAGCCTGCGGGGGGTTACAATGAGCAGTTCTTC
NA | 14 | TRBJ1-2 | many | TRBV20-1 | CSARLAGSSDGYTF | TGCAGTGCTAGATTGGCAGGGAGTTCGGATGGCTACACCTTC
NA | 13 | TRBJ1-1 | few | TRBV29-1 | CSVGRGGGPEAFF | TGCAGCGTTGGGAGGGGGGGAGGCCCTGAAGCTTTCTTT
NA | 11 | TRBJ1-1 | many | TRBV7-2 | CASWTGARAFF | TGTGCCAGCTGGACGGGGGCTCGGGCTTTCTTT
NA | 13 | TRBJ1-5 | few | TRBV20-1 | CSARGRRVQPQHF | TGCAGTGCTAGAGGCCGCAGGGTTCAGCCCCAGCATTTT
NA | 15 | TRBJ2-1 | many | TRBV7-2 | CASSFRGSANNEQFF | TGTGCCAGCAGCTTCCGAGGGTCTGCGAACAATGAGCAGTTCTTC
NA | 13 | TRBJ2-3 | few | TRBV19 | CASSMRVSDTQYF | TGTGCCAGTAGTATGAGGGTGTCAGATACGCAGTATTTT
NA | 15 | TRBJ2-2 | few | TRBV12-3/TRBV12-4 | CASSLVRGLTGELFF | TGTGCCAGCAGTTTGGTTAGGGGCCTCACCGGGGAGCTGTTTTTT
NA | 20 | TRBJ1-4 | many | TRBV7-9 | CASRNRGTGPSRGANEKLFF | TGTGCCAGCAGGAACCGCGGAACCGGGCCTTCTAGAGGGGCTAATGAAAAACTGTTTTTT
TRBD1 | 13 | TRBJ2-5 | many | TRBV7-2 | CASSTRQGQTQYF | TGTGCCAGCAGCACACGACAGGGACAGACCCAGTACTTC
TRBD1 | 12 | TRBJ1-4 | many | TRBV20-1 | CSAYRGGEKLFF | TGCAGTGCTTACAGGGGTGGTGAAAAACTGTTTTTT
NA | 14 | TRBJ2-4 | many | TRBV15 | CATRDSLAKNIQYF | TGTGCCACCCGGGATTCTTTAGCCAAAAACATTCAGTACTTC
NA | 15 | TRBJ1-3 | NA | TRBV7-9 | CASSATGFSGNTIYF | TGTGCCAGCAGCGCCACAGGGTTCTCTGGAAACACCATATATTTT
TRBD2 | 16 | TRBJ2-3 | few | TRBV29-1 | CSVSDRGGGGRDTQYF | TGCAGCGTCTCCGATCGGGGCGGGGGGGGGAGAGATACGCAGTATTTT
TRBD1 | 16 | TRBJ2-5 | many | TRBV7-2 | CASSLGQGLHQETQYF | TGTGCCAGCAGCTTAGGACAGGGGCTACACCAAGAGACCCAGTACTTC
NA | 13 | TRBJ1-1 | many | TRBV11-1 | CASSFARYTEAFF | TGTGCCAGCAGCTTTGCGCGGTACACTGAAGCTTTCTTT
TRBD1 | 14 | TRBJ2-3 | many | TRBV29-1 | CSVEGQGEPDTQYF | TGCAGCGTTGAGGGACAGGGGGAACCAGATACGCAGTATTTT